This T cell receptor beta chain derives from a study of OX40 agonist ivuxolimab in advanced cancers. Findings and limits, study-wide: At 0.1 to 3.0 mg/kg, CD4+ and CD8+ blood T cells expanded clonally by week 6.

This clone was seen more than once but under ten times. Its specificity is not known. V was shortened by 0 bases and J by 3 bases, with 10 bases between the two germline ends. Looked up from germline, CDR1 is SGDLS and CDR2 is YYNGEE. The CDR3 runs 14 residues. Generated by immunoSEQ multiplex PCR, the TCRdb table keeps only in-frame clones and is missing some. The sample consists of more than 55,000 clones, roughly 80% of them appearing once. This clonotype was sampled from an adult with an advanced solid tumor such as melanoma, head and neck, liver or kidney cancer. The chain joins TRBV9 to TRBJ2-7; perhaps TRBD2 as D (6 bases). Specimen: CD4+ or CD8+ T cells sorted from blood, collected in a trial of the OX40 agonist ivuxolimab. CDR3 DNA sequence: TGTGCCAGCAGCGTAGATGGCGGGGACTACGAGCAGTACTTC. It yields the protein CASSVDGGDYEQYF.